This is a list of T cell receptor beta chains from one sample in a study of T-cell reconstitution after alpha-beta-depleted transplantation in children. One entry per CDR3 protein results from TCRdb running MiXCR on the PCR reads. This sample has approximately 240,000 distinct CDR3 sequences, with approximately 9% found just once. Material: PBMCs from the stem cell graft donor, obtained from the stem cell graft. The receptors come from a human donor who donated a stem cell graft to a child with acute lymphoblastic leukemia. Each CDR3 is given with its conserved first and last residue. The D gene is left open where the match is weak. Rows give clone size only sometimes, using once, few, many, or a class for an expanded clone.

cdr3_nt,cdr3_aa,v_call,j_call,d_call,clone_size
TGTGCCAGCAGTTTTGGCAGGGGTAAAGCCGGGGAGCTGTTTTTT,CASSFGRGKAGELFF,TRBV27,TRBJ2-2,NA,many
TGTGCCAGCAGCCGCCGGACAGGGGTCGGGGAGACCCAGTACTTC,CASSRRTGVGETQYF,TRBV4-2,TRBJ2-5,TRBD1,few
TGTGCCATCAGTGGAGGGGCCAATCAAGGCACAGATACGCAGTATTTT,CAISGGANQGTDTQYF,TRBV10-3,TRBJ2-3,NA,few
TGCGCCAGCAGCTTGGAGGGACAGGGTGTGGGAGAGCAGTACTTC,CASSLEGQGVGEQYF,TRBV5-1,TRBJ2-7,TRBD1,few
TGTGCCAGCAGCTTGTCGGGAGGAGCCTACGAGCAGTACTTC,CASSLSGGAYEQYF,TRBV5-1,TRBJ2-7,TRBD2,many
TGTGCCACCAGCTTAGGGGTCTTCTACGAGCAGTACTTC,CATSLGVFYEQYF,TRBV7-2,TRBJ2-7,NA,NA
TGTGCCAGCAGCTTATGGACAGAACACTACGAGCAGTACTTC,CASSLWTEHYEQYF,TRBV7-2,TRBJ2-7,NA,many
TGTGCCAGCTCACCACCGGGGGACAGGGGATCGAGCTATGGCTACACCTTC,CASSPPGDRGSSYGYTF,TRBV18,TRBJ1-2,TRBD1,NA
TGTGCCAGCAGGGCGGGGACAGCGGGCGATACGCAGTATTTT,CASRAGTAGDTQYF,TRBV25-1,TRBJ2-3,NA,many
TGCAGTGCTAAAAGCTCACAACTTTGGGACGTGGGCTACACCTTC,CSAKSSQLWDVGYTF,TRBV20-1,TRBJ1-2,NA,NA
TGTGCCAGCAGCTCCGCGAGGGCCATTCAGTATTTT,CASSSARAIQYF,TRBV7-9,TRBJ2-3,NA,many
TGCGCCAGCAGCTTGGTTAGCGGGGGGACAGGTGATACGCAGTATTTT,CASSLVSGGTGDTQYF,TRBV5-1,TRBJ2-3,TRBD2,NA
TGTGCCAGCAGTCTCCTCTCCAATCAGCCCCAGCATTTT,CASSLLSNQPQHF,TRBV27,TRBJ1-5,NA,NA
TGTGCCAGCATCAACGCTGGGGGGGACTGGTATGGCTACACCTTC,CASINAGGDWYGYTF,TRBV6-1,TRBJ1-2,NA,NA
TGTGCCAGCAGTCCTGAGCGGGGGATGGCCTACGAGCAGTACTTC,CASSPERGMAYEQYF,TRBV12-3/TRBV12-4,TRBJ2-7,TRBD2,NA
TGCAGTGCCGCACTATTGACAGGGAGTACTGAAGCTTTCTTT,CSAALLTGSTEAFF,TRBV20-1,TRBJ1-1,TRBD1,few
TGCGCCAGCAGCTTAAGGGGGGTGCCGGAGACCCAGTACTTC,CASSLRGVPETQYF,TRBV5-1,TRBJ2-5,NA,NA
TGTGCCAGCAGCTTAGCTTTTAAGTGGGACAGTTACTACGAGCAGTACTTC,CASSLAFKWDSYYEQYF,TRBV7-2,TRBJ2-7,TRBD1,NA
TGTGCCAGCAGCTTAGGGGACACGGGGGACGGGGAGACCCAGTACTTC,CASSLGDTGDGETQYF,TRBV7-9,TRBJ2-5,NA,many
TGCGCCAGCACCCGGGACACCGCTAACTATGGCTACCCCTTC,CASTRDTANYGYPF,TRBV5-1,TRBJ1-2,NA,few
TGTGCCAGCTCACCTCCAGTGGGGGGACGGACCGGGGAGCTGTTTTTT,CASSPPVGGRTGELFF,TRBV18,TRBJ2-2,NA,NA
TGTGCCAGCAGCGACTTTTGGGGGACAGGGGGGGACAATGAGCAGTTCTTC,CASSDFWGTGGDNEQFF,TRBV7-2,TRBJ2-1,TRBD1,few
TGCGCCAGCAGCTTGGGGAGGGGGTGGAATACGCAGTATTTT,CASSLGRGWNTQYF,TRBV5-1,TRBJ2-3,NA,many
TGTGCCAGCAGCTCAGGACAGGGACGGCAAGAGACCCAGTACTTC,CASSSGQGRQETQYF,TRBV11-2,TRBJ2-5,TRBD1,NA
TGTGCCAGCAGTTACACCGCAGGGGGTACTAATGAAAAACTGTTTTTT,CASSYTAGGTNEKLFF,TRBV6-5,TRBJ1-4,TRBD1,few
TGTGCCAGCAGTACCTACACAGCGGGGGGGCGAAAGACCCAGTACTTC,CASSTYTAGGRKTQYF,TRBV27,TRBJ2-5,TRBD2,few
TGTGCCAGCAGTTTGAGACTCGGGGGCTTAGCTAATGAAAAACTGTTTTTT,CASSLRLGGLANEKLFF,TRBV12-3/TRBV12-4,TRBJ1-4,NA,many
TGCAGTGCTAGACCCGGGACAGGGGGAAGTTCGGAGGGCTACACCTTC,CSARPGTGGSSEGYTF,TRBV20-1,TRBJ1-2,TRBD1,NA
TGCAGCGTCGACCATACGGGGGGCTATGAGCAGTTCTTC,CSVDHTGGYEQFF,TRBV29-1,TRBJ2-1,NA,few
TGCAGTGCTAGGTCACAGGGTCACAGCTCTGGAAACACCATATATTTT,CSARSQGHSSGNTIYF,TRBV20-1,TRBJ1-3,NA,few
TGTGCCAGCAGCCCCTCACGGCGCTCGAACACCGGGGAGCTGTTTTTT,CASSPSRRSNTGELFF,TRBV6-5,TRBJ2-2,NA,NA
TGTGCCAGCAGTGCGGCTAGCAGGGCAGATACGCAGTATTTT,CASSAASRADTQYF,TRBV25-1,TRBJ2-3,NA,few
TGTGCCATCCTCCTCGGACAGACGGGAGCCAACTATGGCTACACCTTC,CAILLGQTGANYGYTF,TRBV10-3,TRBJ1-2,NA,NA
TGCAGTGCTAGTCGTCCAGGGGACAACTATGGCTACACCTTC,CSASRPGDNYGYTF,TRBV20-1,TRBJ1-2,NA,NA
TGTGCCAGCACATCAGCGGGGGGGGGCACAGATACGCAGTATTTT,CASTSAGGGTDTQYF,TRBV12-3/TRBV12-4,TRBJ2-3,TRBD2,many
TGTGCCAGCAGTGCCCGGACAGGGCGCCACGAGCAGTACTTC,CASSARTGRHEQYF,TRBV27,TRBJ2-7,TRBD1,NA
TGTGCCAGCAGCCAAGATCAGGGGGTCGCGGAGACCCAGTACTTC,CASSQDQGVAETQYF,TRBV3-1,TRBJ2-5,TRBD1,NA
TGTGCCAGCAGTGATATAGACATTAATAACACTGAAGCTTTCTTT,CASSDIDINNTEAFF,TRBV2,TRBJ1-1,NA,many
TGTGCCAGCAGCGTCTCCAGCACAGATACGCAGTATTTT,CASSVSSTDTQYF,TRBV9,TRBJ2-3,NA,many
TGTGCCAGCAGCTTAGGCACCCGGACTAGCGGGTTAGAAGAGCAGTTCTTC,CASSLGTRTSGLEEQFF,TRBV11-2,TRBJ2-1,TRBD2,NA
TGTGCCAGCACTGGAAGGGCTTGGGAGACCCAGTACTTC,CASTGRAWETQYF,TRBV12-3/TRBV12-4,TRBJ2-5,NA,few
TGCAGTGCTGTCGCAACAGTGAACACTGAAGCTTTCTTT,CSAVATVNTEAFF,TRBV20-1,TRBJ1-1,NA,many
TGCAGCTCTGCCTCGGGACTAGGCCAAGAGACCCAGTACTTC,CSSASGLGQETQYF,TRBV29-1,TRBJ2-5,TRBD2,few
TGTGCCAGCAGGCTGTCCCCGGGACAGGGGTACTACGAGCAGTACTTC,CASRLSPGQGYYEQYF,TRBV6-1,TRBJ2-7,TRBD1,NA
TGTGCCAGCAGTTTAAGGGGCCTGGCAGATACGCAGTATTTT,CASSLRGLADTQYF,TRBV12-3/TRBV12-4,TRBJ2-3,NA,many
TGTGCCAGCAGTTCCCTTTCCGGGGTCATGAACACTGAAGCTTTCTTT,CASSSLSGVMNTEAFF,TRBV27,TRBJ1-1,NA,many